This TCR beta chain was sequenced during a study of T-cell reconstitution after alpha-beta-depleted transplantation in children. The CDR3 contains 16 residues. Germline CDR1 is ENHRY and CDR2 is SYGVKD. Trimming removed 3 bases from V and 2 bases from J, with 14 bases in between. This clonotype showed up just a few times. It was with unique molecular identifiers that the TCRbeta library was prepared. MiXCR was run by TCRdb on the PCR reads, yielding one entry per CDR3 protein. The data hold roughly 500,000 distinct CDR3 sequences, with approximately 32% observed a single time. The receptor's source is a human donor who donated a stem cell graft to a child with aplastic anemia. The chain recombines TRBV10-3 with TRBJ2-1, with a tentative D call TRBD1 (6 bases). The material was PBMCs from the stem cell graft donor, obtained from the stem cell graft. CDR3 residues: CAISDPQGKTYNEQFF. DNA for the CDR3: TGTGCCATCAGTGACCCACAGGGCAAAACCTACAATGAGCAGTTCTTC.